A selection of T cell receptor beta chains follows, all from one sample in a study of beta chain features in type 1 diabetes. Sequencing used immunoSEQ multiplex PCR; TCRdb keeps in-frame clones, though not all of them. The sample holds some 250,000 clones; approximately 15% are singletons and the top ten take approximately 0.018%. The sample comprised naive CD4+ T cells from blood. The receptor set was obtained from a man aged 30 to 45 with type 1 diabetes. Both conserved end residues are part of each CDR3. Each record gives: V gene, D gene, clone size, J gene, CDR3 protein, CDR3 DNA. The D gene is left open where the match is weak. For some rows the clone size is stated as once, few or many, or as a class when expanded; others skip it.

TRBV9	TRBD2	few	TRBJ2-3	CASSVRGSGRSTDTQYF	TGTGCCAGCAGCGTAAGAGGTAGCGGGAGAAGTACGGATACGCAGTATTTT
TRBV5-1	.	.	TRBJ1-1	CASSNQTGNTEAFF	TGCGCCAGCAGTAATCAAACGGGGAACACTGAAGCTTTCTTT
TRBV11-2	TRBD2	few	TRBJ2-5	CASSLGGLAAETQYF	TGTGCCAGCAGCTTAGGAGGTCTAGCGGCTGAGACCCAGTACTTC
TRBV4-1	TRBD1	few	TRBJ1-2	CASSQDPTGGPAYGYTF	TGCGCCAGCAGCCAAGATCCGACAGGGGGCCCTGCCTATGGCTACACCTTC
TRBV11-2	TRBD2	.	TRBJ2-3	CASSLSGRGADTQYF	TGTGCCAGCAGCTTATCCGGGAGGGGTGCAGATACGCAGTATTTT
TRBV25-1	TRBD1	few	TRBJ2-7	CASSDPRPGQGAHEQYF	TGTGCCAGCAGTGATCCACGGCCCGGACAGGGGGCCCACGAGCAGTACTTC
TRBV7-9	TRBD1	.	TRBJ2-3	CASSDGTGFTDTQYF	TGTGCCAGCAGCGACGGGACAGGGTTCACAGATACGCAGTATTTT
TRBV5-4	TRBD2	few	TRBJ2-1	CASSIGLAGSYEQFF	TGTGCCAGCAGCATCGGACTAGCGGGATCGTATGAGCAGTTCTTC
TRBV25-1	.	few	TRBJ2-7	CASSGGGYSYEQYF	TGTGCCAGCAGTGGAGGCGGTTACTCCTACGAGCAGTACTTC
TRBV18	.	.	TRBJ2-3	CASSPSIDTQYF	TGTGCCAGCTCACCATCAATAGATACGCAGTATTTT
TRBV29-1	.	few	TRBJ1-1	CSVTRGFETMNTEAFF	TGCAGCGTCACAAGGGGATTTGAAACAATGAACACTGAAGCTTTCTTT
TRBV7-2	TRBD1	few	TRBJ1-5	CASSSRTGAQPQHF	TGTGCCAGCAGCTCCCGGACAGGGGCACAGCCCCAGCATTTT
TRBV18	TRBD1	.	TRBJ2-7	CASSLGTGVYEQYF	TGTGCCAGCTCACTCGGGACAGGGGTCTACGAGCAGTACTTC
TRBV27	TRBD1	.	TRBJ1-1	CASSDRVAVNTEAFF	TGTGCCAGCAGTGACAGGGTTGCGGTCAACACTGAAGCTTTCTTT
TRBV12-5	.	.	TRBJ2-7	CASGLDRIYEQYF	TGTGCTAGTGGTTTGGACAGAATCTACGAGCAGTACTTC
TRBV27	TRBD2	.	TRBJ2-5	CASSPRQGLAETQYF	TGTGCCAGCAGTCCCCGCCAGGGACTAGCAGAGACCCAGTACTTC
TRBV7-2	.	few	TRBJ2-7	CASSLGSVSEQYF	TGTGCCAGCAGCTTAGGTAGCGTTAGCGAGCAGTACTTC
TRBV7-2	.	few	TRBJ2-3	CASSLAQGSDTQYF	TGTGCCAGCAGCTTAGCGCAGGGGTCAGATACGCAGTATTTT
TRBV11-2	TRBD2	few	TRBJ2-1	CASSQPGLVRDEQFF	TGTGCCAGCAGCCAACCGGGACTAGTCCGGGATGAGCAGTTCTTC
TRBV29-1	TRBD1	.	TRBJ2-5	CSALQGETQYF	TGCAGCGCACTACAGGGGGAGACCCAGTACTTC
TRBV6-5	TRBD1	few	TRBJ1-1	CASSSRQGDGEAFF	TGTGCCAGCAGTTCCAGACAGGGGGACGGTGAAGCTTTCTTT
TRBV18	TRBD1	few	TRBJ2-7	CASSLFDRDEQYF	TGTGCCAGCTCACTCTTCGACAGGGACGAGCAGTACTTC
TRBV19	.	.	TRBJ2-6	CASRGGNSGANVLTF	TGTGCCAGTAGGGGGGGTAACTCTGGGGCCAACGTCCTGACTTTC
TRBV7-9	.	.	TRBJ2-3	CASSVGLRPPDTQYF	TGTGCCAGCAGCGTTGGACTTAGGCCCCCAGATACGCAGTATTTT
TRBV29-1	.	few	TRBJ1-2	CSVAPGVGDYGYTF	TGCAGCGTTGCCCCAGGGGTCGGGGACTATGGCTACACCTTC
TRBV30	.	.	TRBJ1-1	CAWSEQGIGTEAFF	TGTGCCTGGAGCGAACAGGGAATAGGTACTGAAGCTTTCTTT
TRBV5-1	.	.	TRBJ2-5	CASSLGLTVQETQYF	TGCGCCAGCAGCCTGGGTTTGACAGTCCAAGAGACCCAGTACTTC
TRBV19	TRBD1	.	TRBJ2-7	CASSTGQGRAYEQYF	TGTGCCAGTAGTACTGGACAGGGCCGGGCCTACGAGCAGTACTTC
TRBV2	.	few	TRBJ2-3	CASSDPRAGDTQYF	TGTGCCAGCAGTGACCCCAGGGCTGGAGATACGCAGTATTTT
TRBV15	TRBD1	.	TRBJ1-1	CATRNETGWWTEAFF	TGTGCCACCAGAAACGAGACAGGGTGGTGGACTGAAGCTTTCTTT
TRBV19	.	.	TRBJ2-7	CASSFNRDTYEQYF	TGTGCCAGTAGTTTTAACAGGGATACCTACGAGCAGTACTTC
TRBV7-7	TRBD2	few	TRBJ2-1	CASSLSGGAGEQFF	TGTGCTAGCAGCCTTAGCGGGGGGGCGGGTGAGCAGTTCTTC
TRBV27	TRBD1	few	TRBJ1-2	CASSKDRNPTPNYGYTF	TGTGCCAGCAGTAAGGACAGGAACCCCACTCCTAACTATGGCTACACCTTC
TRBV21-1	.	.	TRBJ1-1	CASSIGGPLKVLNTEAFF	TGTGCCAGCAGCATAGGAGGACCATTAAAGGTCCTGAACACTGAAGCTTTCTTT
TRBV7-2	TRBD2	few	TRBJ2-3	CASSSLLAGAPDTQYF	TGTGCCAGCAGCTCACTACTAGCGGGAGCTCCAGATACGCAGTATTTT
TRBV5-1	TRBD1	.	TRBJ1-2	CASSAGQEVYGYTF	TGCGCCAGCAGCGCAGGACAGGAAGTCTATGGCTACACCTTC
TRBV4-1	.	.	TRBJ2-1	CASSTQGNVGRREQFF	TGCGCCAGCAGCACCCAGGGGAACGTCGGTCGGAGGGAGCAGTTCTTC
TRBV6-4	TRBD2	.	TRBJ2-3	CASSQRGGTDTQYF	TGTGCCAGCAGCCAGCGGGGGGGCACAGATACGCAGTATTTT
TRBV29-1	.	few	TRBJ1-2	CSVEKGSGYGYTF	TGCAGCGTTGAAAAAGGGAGCGGCTATGGCTACACCTTC
TRBV2	TRBD1	few	TRBJ1-2	CASSGGQGVYGYTF	TGTGCCAGCAGTGGGGGACAGGGTGTCTATGGCTACACCTTC
TRBV7-7	TRBD2	few	TRBJ2-5	CASSSSGSPETQYF	TGTGCCAGCAGCTCTAGCGGTAGTCCCGAGACCCAGTACTTC
TRBV7-9	TRBD1	few	TRBJ1-1	CASSMDRDTEAFF	TGTGCCAGCAGCATGGACAGGGACACTGAAGCTTTCTTT
TRBV7-9	TRBD1	few	TRBJ1-2	CASSPSALMTGSHTF	TGTGCCAGCAGCCCCTCGGCATTGATGACAGGGTCCCACACCTTC
TRBV7-2	.	few	TRBJ2-2	CASSKREAGELFF	TGTGCCAGCAGCAAAAGGGAGGCCGGGGAGCTGTTTTTT
TRBV10-3	TRBD2	.	TRBJ2-3	CAISDGLAGVADTQYF	TGTGCCATCAGTGACGGACTAGCGGGAGTGGCAGATACGCAGTATTTT
TRBV19	.	few	TRBJ2-2	CASKAGRITGELFF	TGTGCCAGTAAGGCAGGGAGGATCACCGGGGAGCTGTTTTTT
TRBV30	.	.	TRBJ1-1	CAWSGQGNTEAFF	TGTGCCTGGAGTGGGCAGGGGAACACTGAAGCTTTCTTT
TRBV14	.	.	TRBJ2-1	CASSRGGQAFPDEQFF	TGTGCCAGCAGCCGGGGGGGCCAGGCGTTTCCCGATGAGCAGTTCTTC
TRBV2	TRBD2	few	TRBJ2-4	CASSVAGDAFDIQYF	TGTGCCAGCAGCGTAGCGGGAGACGCGTTCGACATTCAGTACTTC
TRBV19	TRBD1	few	TRBJ1-1	CASSIGDSVGFF	TGTGCCAGTAGTATCGGGGACAGCGTTGGTTTCTTT
TRBV23-1	TRBD1	.	TRBJ2-4	CASSQDGQGNIQYF	TGCGCCAGCAGTCAAGACGGACAGGGAAACATTCAGTACTTC
TRBV6-4	.	few	TRBJ2-2	CASSVTASFTGELFF	TGTGCCAGCAGTGTGACAGCCTCCTTCACCGGGGAGCTGTTTTTT
TRBV25-1	.	few	TRBJ2-5	CASSESGETQYF	TGTGCCAGCAGTGAATCGGGGGAGACCCAGTACTTC